This T cell receptor beta chain was captured in a study of CD8+ T cells in alopecia areata. Study results and caveats: Sequencing of scalp samples also captures resident alphabeta T cells of normal skin. Many of the expanded lesional clones endured in scalp and blood while on tofacitinib. Lesional scalp, especially alopecia totalis/universalis, showed higher clonality than normal scalp.

A note on this clone: The antigen remains unidentified.

Noted treatment: oral pan-JAK inhibitor, 5-10 mg twice daily. Extraction of RNA preceded its reverse transcription into cDNA, which served as the sequencing template. Some clones are missing from TCRdb's copy, which holds only in-frame ones; the method was immunoSEQ multiplex PCR. The data contain a few hundred thousand clones, approximately 67% of them singletons. The V end was cut by 0 bases, the J end by 3 bases, with 9 bases between. The germline CDR1 and CDR2 sequences are LNHNV and YYDKDF (reference sequence). The CDR3 extends over 14 amino acids. The rearrangement uses TRBV15 and TRBJ2-7; no clear D. The sequencing here drew on CD4+ T cells sorted from blood, taken at approximately week 45, from a patient treated with tofacitinib. This sequence originates from a human donor with alopecia areata. CDR3 sequence reads: CATSRDPGSYEQYF. Written as DNA, the CDR3 is TGTGCCACCAGCAGAGATCCGGGCAGCTACGAGCAGTACTTC.